This T cell receptor (beta chain) was sequenced in a study of T cells after yellow fever vaccination. The germline CDR1 and CDR2 sequences are MNHEY and SMNVEV (reference sequence). V shed 8 bases, J shed 3 bases, and the junction held 8 bases outside the gene matches. The CDR3 has 15 residues. A few counts support this clonotype. By 5'RACE template switching, TCR cDNA was produced, with a universal primer site and UMIs added in the process. Each CDR3 protein is one row after TCRdb ran MiXCR on the 5' RACE reads. The sample lists around 600,000 distinct CDR3 sequences, 10% to 15% seen once, with 15% in the top ten.

The clonotype comes from a man younger than 45 who received the YFV17D yellow fever vaccine. Specimen: PBMCs, collected on the day of the yellow fever booster vaccination. V is TRBV27 and J is TRBJ2-3; 10 nucleotides agree with TRBD2. CDR3 loop: CASLPSGSGTDTQYF. DNA of the CDR3: TGTGCCAGCTTACCTAGCGGGAGCGGGACAGATACGCAGTATTTT.